This T cell receptor beta chain was recorded in a study of T-cell memory formation after mild COVID-19. Each CDR3 protein is one row after TCRdb ran MiXCR on the 5' RACE reads. The data contain more than 150,000 distinct CDR3 sequences, about 21% of them seen just once; the ten biggest clones take up approximately 22%. This clonotype was observed a few times. This CDR3 spans 14 amino acids. The J segment lost 7 bases and the V segment lost 8 bases, leaving 10 bases of the junction unmatched. The chain couples TRBV12-3 or TRBV12-4 to TRBJ2-7, with 11 positions matching TRBD2. Specimen: PBMCs or a T cell subset sorted from them (not recorded which). The source of this sequence is an adult woman who had mild COVID-19 (a few samples of this study predate the infection). Cell type and time point are not known. The DNA of the CDR3 is TGTGCCAGCGCTCGACTAGCGGGGATGAGGGAGCAGTACTTC. It encodes CASARLAGMREQYF.